This T cell receptor beta chain is from a study of CD8 T cells in Susac syndrome. With random hexamers, about 0.45 to 1 ug RNA was reverse transcribed. TCRdb reanalysed the immunoSEQ multiplex PCR reads using MiXCR and keeps one entry per CDR3 protein. Of about 130,000 distinct CDR3 sequences detected, about 93% appear once; the ten largest clones hold 0.065% to 0.09%. The germline gives CDR1 SGHDT, CDR2 YYEEEE. There are 13 residues in the CDR3. V shed 0 bases and J 10 bases; nucleotides not matched to a gene: 2. The V call is TRBV5-6, the J call TRBJ2-1, with 9 bases aligning to TRBD1. The clonotype was recovered from a human donor in good health. Sequencing was done on a sample of CD4+ T cells from PBMCs. This CDR3 reads CASSLEDRGEQFF. The CDR3 DNA sequence: TGTGCCAGCAGCTTGGAGGACAGGGGCGAGCAGTTCTTC.